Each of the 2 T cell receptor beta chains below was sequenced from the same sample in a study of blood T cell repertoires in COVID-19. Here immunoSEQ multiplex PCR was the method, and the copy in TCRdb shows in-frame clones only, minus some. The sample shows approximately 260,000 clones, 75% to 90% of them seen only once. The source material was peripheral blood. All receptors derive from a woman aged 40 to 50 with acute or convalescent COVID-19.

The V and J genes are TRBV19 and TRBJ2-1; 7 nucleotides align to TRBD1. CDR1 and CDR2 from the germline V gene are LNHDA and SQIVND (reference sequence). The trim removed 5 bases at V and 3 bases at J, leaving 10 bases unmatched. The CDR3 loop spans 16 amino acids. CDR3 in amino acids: CASSPKGAIGYNEQFF. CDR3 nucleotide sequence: TGTGCCAGTAGTCCTAAGGGGGCCATAGGCTACAATGAGCAGTTCTTC. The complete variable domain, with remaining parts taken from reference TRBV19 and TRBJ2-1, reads DGGITQSPKYLFRKEGQNVTLSCEQNLNHDAMYWYRQDPGQGLRLIYYSQIVNDFQKGDIAEGYSVSREKKESFPLTVTSAQKNPTAFYLCASSPKGAIGYNEQFFGPGTRLTVL.

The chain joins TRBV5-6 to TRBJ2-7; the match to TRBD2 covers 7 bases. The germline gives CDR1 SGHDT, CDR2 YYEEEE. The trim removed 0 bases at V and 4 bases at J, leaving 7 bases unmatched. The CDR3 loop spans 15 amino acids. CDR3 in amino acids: CASSLGGGGEYEQYV. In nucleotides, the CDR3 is TGTGCCAGCAGCTTGGGGGGGGGAGGGGAGTACGAGCAGTACGTC.